The source of this T cell receptor (beta chain) is a study of blood T cell repertoires in COVID-19 (dated by TCRdb to the early 2020s). Regarding the research as a whole: Samples covering the acute and convalescent phases of COVID-19 were provided by collaborators in the United States, Italy and Spain. The dataset comprised deeply sampled blood TCRbeta repertoires from subjects exposed to, actively infected with, or recovered from COVID-19. The repertoires were made available in a free public database intended to serve as a resource for research on the immune response to SARS-CoV-2. The material from the prospective study consisted of cDNA or gDNA derived from T cells, B-cell-depleted T cells, or PBMCs. The samples were drawn from the first 160 participants of the ongoing ImmuneRACE study and from over a thousand subjects provided by 6 global collaborators. HLA class I and class II types, where available, came from metadata supplied by the sample provider rather than from assay-based typing. Sample metadata almost always included a de-identified subject ID, COVID-19 status, age in years and sex. Summary of the overall study and its limitations: How much clinical and demographic metadata was included differed by source and by participant, and the metadata was provided uncurated.

Each collaborating institution followed its own protocols to collect whole blood in K2EDTA tubes. Collaborator samples were shipped for TCRbeta analysis as frozen whole blood, isolated PBMCs, or DNA extracted from either sample type. TCRbeta CDR3 regions were amplified from genomic DNA using the immunoSEQ Assay, a bias-controlled multiplex PCR. The authors processed their data as follows. The number of nucleated cells in each sample was estimated by amplification of reference gene primers within the assay. To quantify the absolute abundance of each unique TCRbeta CDR3 rearrangement, sequence reads were collapsed and filtered. For each sample, productive Simpson clonality was calculated by taking the square root of Simpson's diversity index across productive rearrangements. As stored in TCRdb, this immuneACCESS dataset retains in-frame rearrangements with V and J assigned. A fraction of the clones does not appear; measured against another copy, unresolved V genes explain less than half of the discrepancy, and the remainder lacks a known reason. For V, J and clone size, that table is used; D and trimming come from the DNA. The sample table shows roughly 250,000 clones, and over 75% are seen once. In total, the top ten clones hold approximately 9% of the sample.

Comments on this clone: The antigen it recognizes is unknown. Base qualities are not at hand, and no much larger clone is one base apart.

Sequences were obtained from peripheral blood. The sequence was collected from a human donor in a cohort sampled during active COVID-19.

The nucleotide sequence is TGTGCCAGCAGCCAAGTAAGCGGGGGATCCTACGAGCAGTACTTC. This codes for CASSQVSGGSYEQYF. This receptor chain uses TRBV3-1 (or the pseudogene TRBV3-2) and TRBJ2-7; TRBD2 lines up with 8 middle nucleotides. The CDR3 runs 15 amino acids, cysteine and phenylalanine included. Kept here is only the CDR3 DNA, which spans 45 bases and is read in frame from base 1. At the junction V is shortened by 1 base and J by 1 base; bases outside the gene matches: 3. As encoded in the germline V gene (reference sequence), CDR1 is LGHDT while CDR2 is YNNKEL.